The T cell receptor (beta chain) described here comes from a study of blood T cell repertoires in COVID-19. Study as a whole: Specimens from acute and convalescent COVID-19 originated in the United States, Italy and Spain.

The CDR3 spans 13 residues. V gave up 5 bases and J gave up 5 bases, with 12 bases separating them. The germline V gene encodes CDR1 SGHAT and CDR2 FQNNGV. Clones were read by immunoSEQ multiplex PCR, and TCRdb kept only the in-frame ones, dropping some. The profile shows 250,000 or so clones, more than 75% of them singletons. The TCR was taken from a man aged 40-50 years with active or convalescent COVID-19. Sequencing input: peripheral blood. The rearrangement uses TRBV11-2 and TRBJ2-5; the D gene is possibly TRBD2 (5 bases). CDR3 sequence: CASSPRTWETQYF. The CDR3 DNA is TGTGCCAGCAGCCCCCGGACTTGGGAGACCCAGTACTTC.